Listed below are T cell receptor beta chains from one sample, sequenced in a study of T cells in localized non-small cell lung cancer. Clones were read by immunoSEQ multiplex PCR, and TCRdb kept only the in-frame ones, dropping some. The sample consists of roughly 40,000 clones, more than 75% of them appearing once. Specimen: peripheral blood, collected before any cancer treatment. The receptors come from a man aged 18 to 50 with stage I lung adenocarcinoma. Both conserved end residues are trimmed from each CDR3. The D gene is left open where the match is weak.

TRBV5-1	NA	12	TRBJ2-5	ASTAGWSSETQY
TRBV7-2	NA	12	TRBJ2-4	ASSLGLAPDIQY
TRBV29-1	TRBD1	10	TRBJ1-2	SAEQGAYGYT
TRBV19	NA	14	TRBJ2-1	ASSIVRDPGDNEQF
TRBV7-8	NA	11	TRBJ2-4	ASSRGPKNIQY
TRBV11-2	TRBD2	14	TRBJ2-7	ASSLARTSGVYEQY
TRBV2	TRBD1	11	TRBJ1-6	ASSGQGISPLH
TRBV10-3	NA	12	TRBJ1-1	AISEDTTNTEAF
TRBV5-4	TRBD2	16	TRBJ2-5	ASSLGGRLAGRVETQY
TRBV10-3	NA	11	TRBJ2-7	AISPGVAYEQY
TRBV7-9	NA	12	TRBJ2-3	ASSFGGQLDTQY
TRBV5-1	TRBD1	12	TRBJ2-7	ASSFNSGGRGKH
TRBV27	TRBD2	16	TRBJ2-5	ASSLVERGGIPQETQY
TRBV2	NA	14	TRBJ1-5	ASSLTGGARNQPQH
TRBV19	NA	12	TRBJ1-2	ASSIPGGNYGYT
TRBV5-1	TRBD1	15	TRBJ1-3	ASSQGAGLTSGNTIY
TRBV5-3	TRBD1	14	TRBJ1-6	ARSLSGQGRNSPLH
TRBV7-9	NA	10	TRBJ1-1	ASSPGREGAF
TRBV5-1	NA	14	TRBJ1-3	ASSSSRAGTGNTIY
TRBV4-2	NA	11	TRBJ1-2	ASSQESFEGYT
TRBV5-4	TRBD1	13	TRBJ1-1	ASSRVQGSDTEAF
TRBV19	NA	13	TRBJ1-2	ASSIGKVTNYGYT
TRBV7-3	NA	11	TRBJ2-3	ASSTTGTDTQY
TRBV5-1	NA	13	TRBJ1-2	ATSLGPGTNYGYT
TRBV5-6	NA	14	TRBJ1-3	ASSLGQVYSGNTIY
TRBV4-1	NA	14	TRBJ1-4	ASSPPRKLTNEKLF
TRBV7-4	TRBD2	13	TRBJ2-5	ASSSGRGGQETQY
TRBV11-3	NA	13	TRBJ1-1	ASSSSDGVNTEAF
TRBV27	TRBD1	14	TRBJ1-1	ASSLSPGTAQSRTF
TRBV15	NA	11	TRBJ1-2	ATSGGTNYGYT
TRBV7-9	TRBD1	13	TRBJ1-1	ANTRTGQGNTEAF
TRBV5-5	NA	12	TRBJ1-3	ASSYPGFGNTIY
TRBV4-2	NA	13	TRBJ1-4	ASSQDGDHNEKLF
TRBV4-3	NA	14	TRBJ1-3	ASSQERAGSGNTIY
TRBV9	NA	12	TRBJ1-2	ASSPSGTQYGYT
TRBV6-5	NA	11	TRBJ2-5	ASSPTVQETQY
TRBV28	TRBD1	12	TRBJ1-6	ASSRGPYNSPLH
TRBV6-5	TRBD1	13	TRBJ1-3	ASSRDRAGGNTIY
TRBV9	TRBD2	13	TRBJ2-2	ASSVGLAGTGELF
TRBV15	NA	15	TRBJ2-2	ATSRDYETLNTGELF
TRBV19	TRBD1	14	TRBJ1-2	ASSIVGEGARYGYT
TRBV7-2	TRBD1	14	TRBJ2-7	ASSLDTGTGAYEQY
TRBV9	NA	12	TRBJ2-4	ASSVAGGENIQY
TRBV15	TRBD2	13	TRBJ2-1	ATLPTSGGSDEQF
TRBV13	NA	17	TRBJ1-1	ASSSRVRQSARIPVTAF
TRBV7-9	NA	11	TRBJ2-4	ASSLGQGNIQY
TRBV4-3	TRBD1	14	TRBJ1-4	ASSQDVTGGSGKLF
TRBV5-1	TRBD1	13	TRBJ1-1	ASSLAGQGAFEAF
TRBV19	NA	16	TRBJ2-7	ASSAGKPTGTLSYEQY
TRBV4-3	NA	12	TRBJ1-1	ASSTTGGNTEAF
TRBV30	NA	12	TRBJ1-2	AWRAGNSNYGYT
TRBV5-3	NA	12	TRBJ2-3	ARSLSSFQDTQY
TRBV5-1	TRBD1	14	TRBJ2-7	ASSADRQGPQDEQY
TRBV14	TRBD2	13	TRBJ2-1	ASSQTSGSYNEQF